Shown below are 3 T cell receptor beta chains from a single sample sequenced in a study of radiation and T cells in renal cell carcinoma. TCRdb keeps only in-frame clones here, not all; method: immunoSEQ multiplex PCR. The sample gives roughly 80,000 clones, over 65% of which show up once; about 2.4% is in the top ten. This sample's time point: blood 4 weeks post-SBRT, at nephrectomy. This sample's treatment: 15 Gy SBRT to primary tumor, nephrectomy 4 weeks later. The sample consisted of blood, taken from a patient whose treatment included radiotherapy and nephrectomy. The receptors were sampled from a woman aged 55-69 years with renal cell carcinoma.

The chain is built from TRBV5-1 and TRBJ2-3, with 11 bases lining up with TRBD2. The CDR3 extends over 17 amino acids. Unmatched junction bases numbered 4, after V lost 0 bases and J lost 1 base. Per germline, CDR1 SGHRS and CDR2 YFSETQ. CDR3 bases: TGCGCCAGCAGCTTGGTACTAGCGGGAGATGGCACAGATACGCAGTATTTT. Protein product: CASSLVLAGDGTDTQYF.

This clone was detected only a few times. This chain connects TRBV7-9 to TRBJ2-5; 8 nucleotides agree with TRBD2. Germline V lookup: CDR1 SEHNR, CDR2 FQNEAQ (reference sequence). This CDR3 is 16 amino acids long. J was trimmed by 3 bases and V by 5 bases; bases with no gene match: 11. The CDR3 region is CASSPKLRLAKETQYF. The CDR3 coding sequence is TGTGCCAGCAGCCCGAAGCTCCGACTAGCGAAAGAGACCCAGTACTTC.

The chain recombines TRBV5-1 with TRBJ1-1; 11 bases agree with TRBD1. V shed 4 bases and J 4 bases; nucleotides not matched to a gene: 6. Germline V gene lookup returns CDR1 SGHRS and CDR2 YFSETQ. The CDR3 loop spans 15 amino acids. The CDR3 region is CASSGGQGGTTEAFF. Here the CDR3 DNA reads TGCGCCAGCAGCGGGGGACAGGGGGGTACCACTGAAGCTTTCTTT.